The 21 T cell receptor beta chains reported below all come from one sample, sequenced in a study of blood T cell repertoires in COVID-19. Sequencing was performed with immunoSEQ multiplex PCR; in TCRdb, only in-frame clones are kept and a portion is missing. The profile shows approximately 110,000 clones, about 91% of them singletons. The material sequenced was peripheral blood. These receptors originate from a woman between 50 and 59 years old with active or convalescent COVID-19.

This clone was seen once. The chain combines TRBV7-2 with TRBJ2-7, with 9 bases that match TRBD2. The germline V gene encodes CDR1 SGHTA and CDR2 FQGNSA. The CDR3 runs to 15 residues. J was trimmed by 4 bases and V by 4 bases; bases with no gene match: 8. CDR3 nucleotide sequence: TGTGCCAGCAGCTCTCGAGCGGGAGGCCCTTACGAGCAGTACTTC. Encoded protein: CASSSRAGGPYEQYF.

This clone was observed once. The gene calls are TRBV5-8 and TRBJ2-2; D gene uncertain. From germline, CDR1 is SGHTS and CDR2 YDEGEE. CDR3 length equals 12 residues. The V end lost 5 bases, the J end lost 5 bases, and 7 bases lay between the germline ends. DNA for the CDR3: TGTGCCAGCAGTTTTATAACCGGGGAGCTGTTTTTT. Residues: CASSFITGELFF.

The genes are TRBV28 and TRBJ2-5, with D possibly being TRBD2 (5 bases). The CDR3 length is 14 residues. Germline loops: CDR1 MDHEN, CDR2 SYDVKM. The V and J ends lost 6 bases and 4 bases respectively, with 15 bases between them. CDR3 coding DNA: TGTGCCAGCAGAAGGGCCACTAGGGCAGAGACCCAGTACTTC. It translates to CASRRATRAETQYF.

The chain links TRBV9 to TRBJ2-1, with 8 bases matching TRBD2. Germline V gives CDR1 SGDLS, CDR2 YYNGEE. CDR3 length: 14 residues. V dropped 4 bases and J dropped 4; count of bases not matched to a gene: 4. CDR3 sequence reads: CASSPTSGYNEQFF. The CDR3 region has the DNA TGTGCCAGCAGCCCTACTAGCGGATACAATGAGCAGTTCTTC.

The genes are TRBV7-3 and TRBJ2-2, with a weak D call TRBD1 (5 bases). This CDR3 is built from 13 residues. Trimming took off 5 bases at V and 8 bases at J, with 12 bases between the two ends. Germline V lookup: CDR1 SGHTA, CDR2 FQGTGA. Here the CDR3 reads CASSLDTRGELFF. In DNA, the CDR3 is TGTGCCAGCAGCCTGGACACTCGGGGGGAGCTGTTTTTT. The full variable domain, its missing parts supplied by reference TRBV7-3 and TRBJ2-2, is GAGVSQTPSNKVTEKGKYVELRCDPISGHTALYWYRQSLGQGPEFLIYFQGTGAADDSGLPNDRFFAVRPEGSVSTLKIQRTERGDSAVYLCASSLDTRGELFFGEGSRLTVL.

This clone has a single count. J is TRBJ2-1 and V is TRBV5-1, with TRBD1 matching over 8 bases. The J segment lost 6 bases and the V segment lost 0 bases, leaving 2 bases of the junction unmatched. The CDR3 runs 14 residues. Germline CDR1 is SGHRS and CDR2 is YFSETQ. The CDR3 spells CASSLVTGGNEQFF. For the CDR3, the DNA is TGCGCCAGCAGCTTGGTAACAGGGGGCAATGAGCAGTTCTTC.

The chain recombines TRBV18 with TRBJ1-3, with D unresolved. CDR3 length equals 12 residues. Germline CDR1 is KGHSH and CDR2 is LQKENI. V lost 4 bases and J lost 7, with 8 bases in between. CDR3 bases: TGTGCCAGCTCACTGGCTCCGAACACCATATATTTT. Its translation: CASSLAPNTIYF. Drawing the rest from reference TRBV18 and TRBJ1-3, the complete variable domain is NAGVMQNPRHLVRRRGQEARLRCSPMKGHSHVYWYRQLPEEGLKFMVYLQKENIIDESGMPKERFSAEFPKEGPSILRIQQVVRGDSAAYFCASSLAPNTIYFGEGSWLTVV.

V usage is TRBV28 and J usage is TRBJ1-4, with a possible D match to TRBD1 (5 bases). The CDR3 runs to 12 residues. Germline CDR1 MDHEN, CDR2 SYDVKM. V dropped 8 bases and J dropped 7 bases, with 11 bases sitting between them. The CDR3 reads CASGTGGEKLFF. The CDR3, as DNA: TGTGCCAGCGGGACGGGGGGTGAAAAACTGTTTTTT.

The chain links TRBV9 to TRBJ2-1; TRBD1 agrees at 11 bases. The CDR3 spans 15 residues. Germline values: CDR1 SGDLS, CDR2 YYNGEE. The V gene end was trimmed by 4 bases and the J gene end by 7 bases; junction bases not matched to a gene: 7. The CDR3 region is CASSPAGQGVNEQFF. CDR3 in DNA: TGTGCCAGCAGCCCAGCGGGACAGGGGGTGAATGAGCAGTTCTTC.

V and J are TRBV2 and TRBJ2-3; 9 nucleotides align to TRBD1. This CDR3 is built from 15 residues. Germline lookup yields CDR1 SNHLY and CDR2 FYNNEI. Trimming took 5 bases from V and 4 from J; bases not matched to a gene: 7. The CDR3 spells CASSLGGQGADTQYF. As DNA, the CDR3 is TGTGCCAGCAGTCTGGGGGGACAGGGCGCAGATACGCAGTATTTT.

This chain uses TRBV7-9 with TRBJ2-5; 7 bases agree with TRBD2. Germline V gene data show CDR1 as SEHNR and CDR2 as FQNEAQ (reference sequence). The CDR3 runs 15 residues. V gave up 5 bases and J gave up 1 base; unmatched junction bases: 7. The CDR3 loop is CASSQPSGIQETQYF. Written as DNA, the CDR3 is TGTGCCAGCAGCCAACCGAGCGGGATCCAAGAGACCCAGTACTTC. Together with reference TRBV7-9 and TRBJ2-5, the CDR3 gives the full variable domain: DTGVSQNPRHKITKRGQNVTFRCDPISEHNRLYWYRQTLGQGPEFLTYFQNEAQLEKSRLLSDRFSAERPKGSFSTLEIQRTEQGDSAMYLCASSQPSGIQETQYFGPGTRLLVL.

The chain employs TRBV2 and TRBJ2-3, with D possibly matching TRBD2 (7 bases). The germline V gene encodes CDR1 SNHLY and CDR2 FYNNEI. The CDR3 is made up of 14 amino acids. Trimming pared 7 bases from V and 8 bases from J, leaving 19 bases between. DNA of the CDR3: TGTGCCAGCACCTACTACGGGGGGCGGGGTACGCAGTATTTT. Translation: CASTYYGGRGTQYF.

The V gene is TRBV28, the J gene TRBJ1-2; possible D gene TRBD1, 6 bases. Germline CDR1 is MDHEN and CDR2 is SYDVKM. This CDR3 contains 11 residues. Deletions cut 8 bases from V and 8 bases from J, with 12 bases between. The CDR3 reads CASGEGGGYTF. Written as DNA, the CDR3 is TGTGCCAGCGGGGAAGGGGGAGGCTACACCTTC.

The genes are TRBV2 and TRBJ2-7; no reliable D call. Trimming took 4 bases from V and 2 from J, leaving 15 bases between them. This CDR3 comprises 15 residues. The germline V gene has CDR1 SNHLY and CDR2 FYNNEI. CDR3 region: CASSVKSAPTYEQYF. The CDR3 bases are TGTGCCAGCAGTGTAAAGAGCGCCCCGACCTACGAGCAGTACTTC.

This chain links TRBV30 with TRBJ2-1; 7 bases map to TRBD2. V was pared by 3 bases and J by 6 bases, with 5 bases of the junction left unmatched. Looked up from germline, CDR1 is GTSNPN and CDR2 is SVGIG (reference sequence). This CDR3 region has 13 residues. The CDR3 loop reads CAWRPWGGNEQFF. The CDR3 nucleotides are TGTGCCTGGAGGCCGTGGGGGGGCAATGAGCAGTTCTTC.

Here the CDR3 reads CASSLFGGLAGRERSYEQYF. CDR3 sequence (DNA): TGTGCCAGCAGTTTATTTGGGGGACTAGCGGGAAGAGAACGCTCCTACGAGCAGTACTTC. The chain is built from TRBV27 and TRBJ2-7, with TRBD2 matching 13 bases. Germline V gene lookup returns CDR1 MNHEY and CDR2 SMNVEV (reference sequence). The CDR3 runs 20 residues. V lost 1 base to trimming and J lost 0 bases; unmatched junction nucleotides: 12.

This chain connects TRBV2 to TRBJ2-6, with D possibly being TRBD1 (5 bases). Trimming removed 4 bases from V and 1 base from J, with 23 bases in between. This CDR3 has 20 residues. The V gene's germline CDR1 is SNHLY and CDR2 FYNNEI. CDR3 loop: CASSVCHSKGFCSGANVLTF. The CDR3 DNA follows: TGTGCCAGCAGTGTTTGCCACAGTAAGGGGTTCTGTTCTGGGGCCAACGTCCTGACTTTC.

The rearrangement links TRBV7-9 to TRBJ2-5; possible D gene TRBD1, 6 bases. Germline V lookup: CDR1 SEHNR, CDR2 FQNEAQ (reference sequence). The V and J ends lost 8 bases and 2 bases respectively, with 18 bases between them. The CDR3 loop spans 15 amino acids. The CDR3 loop is CASQIMDSPQETQYF. In nucleotides, the CDR3 is TGTGCCAGCCAGATTATGGACAGCCCACAAGAGACCCAGTACTTC.

The chain joins TRBV4-1 to TRBJ1-4; TRBD1 is a possible D gene (6 bases). The germline V gene encodes CDR1 MGHRA and CDR2 YSYEKL. This CDR3 has 13 residues. The V end lost 2 bases, the J end lost 7 bases, and 8 bases lay between the germline ends. DNA of the CDR3: TGCGCCAGCAGCCAAATCAGGGGTGAAAAACTGTTTTTT. This codes for CASSQIRGEKLFF.

This clone was counted only a few times. This chain connects TRBV5-1 to TRBJ2-1, with D perhaps TRBD1 (5 bases). Germline-derived CDR1 and CDR2 are SGHRS and YFSETQ. This CDR3 region has 14 residues. The ends were cut back, 3 bases at V and 7 bases at J, with 14 bases in the middle. CDR3 nucleotides: TGCGCCAGCAGCTGGGGCGTCGACCGAAATGAGCAGTTCTTC. It encodes CASSWGVDRNEQFF. Full variable domain (missing parts from reference TRBV5-1 and TRBJ2-1): KAGVTQTPRYLIKTRGQQVTLSCSPISGHRSVSWYQQTPGQGLQFLFEYFSETQRNKGNFPGRFSGRQFSNSRSEMNVSTLELGDSALYLCASSWGVDRNEQFFGPGTRLTVL.

The rearrangement links TRBV19 to TRBJ2-5; TRBD1 agrees at 8 bases. V shed 3 bases, J shed 0 bases, and the junction held 15 bases outside the gene matches. Germline CDR1 and CDR2: LNHDA and SQIVND (reference sequence). This CDR3 contains 19 residues. The CDR3 nucleotides are TGTGCCAGTAGTATTACTACCGGACAGGGATCATTGTACCAAGAGACCCAGTACTTC. This sequence encodes CASSITTGQGSLYQETQYF.